These 17 T cell receptor beta chains came from one sample sequenced in a study of T-cell reconstitution after alpha-beta-depleted transplantation in children (dated by TCRdb to 2016 to 2017). Preparation of the library involved PCR. For sequencing, an Illumina HiSeq 2500 was employed. TCR libraries were prepared with molecular barcoding, using unique molecular identifiers to normalize TCRbeta repertoire quantification. TCRdb trimmed the raw reads at Q25, called clones with MiXCR and kept productive beta chains. When rows share a CDR3 protein, they turn into one entry using the most common DNA and genes. The sample table holds 7,000 to 9,500 distinct CDR3 sequences, of which roughly 30% were seen once. 2% to 2.5% of the sample is held by the ten biggest clonotypes. The label giving this sample's time point can be read as: day 60 (about 2 months) after transplantation. Taken with the paper, the label for treatment or condition translates to: allogeneic hematopoietic cell transplantation with graft depleted of TCRalphabeta T cells and CD19 B cells.

Sequenced here: peripheral blood, sampled 60 days after TCRalphabeta/CD19-depleted stem cell transplant. The receptors here all came from a boy in the first two years of life who had a stem cell transplant for SCID, so the T cells may come from the graft donor.

The chain links TRBV5-1 to TRBJ2-1; 12 bases match TRBD2. Trimming took 3 bases from V and 7 from J; bases not matched to a gene: 5. The germline V gene has CDR1 SGHRS and CDR2 YFSETQ. This CDR3 spans 15 amino acids. The CDR3 region has the DNA TGCGCCAGCAGCTCGACTAGCGGGAGTTCTAATGAGCAGTTCTTC. Translation: CASSSTSGSSNEQFF.

Within the sample, this clonotype is medium-sized. The chain has TRBV24-1 and TRBJ1-2; D is uncertain. The germline V gene has CDR1 KGHDR and CDR2 SFDVKD. V lost 0 bases, J lost 10 bases, and 11 bases lay in between. The CDR3 has 13 amino acids. CDR3 in DNA: TGTGCCACCAGTGATTTGAACGGGTTCTCCTACACCTTC. Residues: CATSDLNGFSYTF.

This clonotype was counted a single time. A much larger clone lies a single base off, so this may be a read error. The chain joins TRBV11-2 to TRBJ2-1, with 8 positions matching TRBD2. This CDR3 has 19 amino acids. Germline CDR1 is SGHAT and CDR2 is FQNNGV. The CDR3, as DNA: TGTGCCAGCAGCTTAGGAGTTTGCGGGGGGTCCAAACCTTACAATAAGCAGTTCTTC. Translation gives CASSLGVCGGSKPYNKQFF.

This clonotype ranks as medium-sized. This CDR3 is CASSLNGGYTF. The CDR3 coding sequence is TGTGCCAGCAGCCTAAATGGTGGCTACACCTTC. The chain recombines TRBV7-3 with TRBJ1-2; no definite D call. CDR3 length: 11 residues. Per germline, CDR1 SGHTA and CDR2 FQGTGA. Between the trimmed V and J ends, which lost 5 bases and 7 bases, there was a span of 8 bases.

Within the sample, this clonotype is medium-sized. This chain connects TRBV24-1 to TRBJ1-2, with D perhaps matching TRBD1 (6 bases). Trimming pared 6 bases from V and 4 bases from J, leaving 11 bases between. The CDR3 has 13 residues. The germline gives CDR1 KGHDR, CDR2 SFDVKD. As DNA, the CDR3 is TGTGCCACCAGTAAGGGGGTCGTCTATGGCTACACCTTC. Amino acid sequence: CATSKGVVYGYTF.

This sequence joins TRBV5-6 and TRBJ1-6; D not certain. The CDR3 length is 19 residues. Germline CDR1 reads SGHDT; CDR2 reads YYEEEE. V shed 9 bases and J shed 0 bases, with 25 bases lying between them. The DNA for the CDR3 is TGTGCCATGGGCCCCGGGCGGGCCGTGCGTGGCTCCTATAATTCACCCCTCCACTTT. This encodes CAMGPGRAVRGSYNSPLHF.

By frequency in the sample, this clonotype is medium-sized. The chain joins TRBV29-1 to TRBJ1-2, with 10 bases that match TRBD1. There are 14 residues in the CDR3. The V gene's germline CDR1 is SQVTM and CDR2 ANQGSEA. The CDR3 nucleotides are TGCAGTTCGGGACAGGGGATAAGGGGAAGTGGCTACACCTTC. Translated, it gives CSSGQGIRGSGYTF.

This clonotype was seen at least ten times. The chain carries TRBV6-2 or TRBV6-3 and TRBJ2-5; 9 nucleotides agree with TRBD1. The CDR3 totals 17 residues. CDR1 and CDR2 (germline): MNHEY, SVGEGT. The junction had 16 bases not matched to a gene; V was cut back by 8 bases and J by 3 bases. The CDR3 nucleotides are TGTGCCAGCTTACGACAAAGAGACCGGGACAGGGAAGAGACCCAGTACTTC. Protein product: CASLRQRDRDREETQYF.

V gene TRBV12-3 or TRBV12-4 combines with J gene TRBJ2-5; D gene ambiguous. The V end was cut by 4 bases, the J end by 5 bases, with 29 bases between. The CDR3 spans 19 residues. CDR3 in amino acids: CASSSRASRGSGPKETQYF. CDR3 nucleotides: TGTGCCAGCAGTTCCCGGGCCTCAAGAGGATCGGGTCCCAAGGAGACCCAGTACTTC.

This clonotype occurred many times. This rearrangement joins TRBV2 to TRBJ2-1, with D possibly matching TRBD2 (7 bases). Germline CDR1 SNHLY, CDR2 FYNNEI. With 6 bases removed from V and 14 bases from J, the gap between germline ends came to 23 bases. The CDR3 has 14 residues. In nucleotides, the CDR3 is TGTGCCAGCAGGGGGGGGGGGCTAACCGGTAGGAAGTTCTTC. It is translated as CASRGGGLTGRKFF.

In its sample, this clonotype is medium-sized. This rearrangement joins TRBV12-3 or TRBV12-4 to TRBJ1-5; no reliable D call. The CDR3 covers 15 residues. Deletions cut 4 bases from V and 0 bases from J, with 10 bases between. In nucleotides, the CDR3 is TGTGCCAGCAGTTCCAGGTTTTCTAGCAATCAGCCCCAGCATTTT. This sequence encodes CASSSRFSSNQPQHF.

This chain links TRBV29-1 with TRBJ2-3; D call uncertain. Per the germline V gene, CDR1 is SQVTM and CDR2 is ANQGSEA. With 4 bases removed from V and 4 bases from J, the gap between germline ends came to 6 bases. The CDR3 runs 11 residues. The chain's CDR3 is CSVALADTQYF. CDR3 sequence (DNA): TGCAGCGTTGCCTTAGCAGATACGCAGTATTTT.

This clonotype qualifies as medium-sized. The rearrangement uses TRBV29-1 and TRBJ1-1; TRBD1 is a possible D gene (6 bases). The V end lost 7 bases, the J end lost 1 base, and 10 bases lay between the germline ends. CDR1 and CDR2 from the germline V gene are SQVTM and ANQGSEA. CDR3 length: 12 residues. CDR3 nucleotides: TGCAGCGCCCAGGACAGGAACACTGAAGCTTTCTTT. Protein product: CSAQDRNTEAFF. Looking up the rest from reference TRBV29-1 and TRBJ1-1 gives the full variable domain: SAVISQKPSRDICQRGTSLTIQCQVDSQVTMMFWYRQQPGQSLTLIATANQGSEATYESGFVIDKFPISRPNLTFSTLTVSNMSPEDSSIYLCSAQDRNTEAFFGQGTRLTVV.

In its sample, this clonotype ranks as medium-sized (0.01 to 0.1%). The rearrangement joins TRBV10-3 to TRBJ2-5; possibly TRBD2 for D (6 bases). Germline loops: CDR1 ENHRY, CDR2 SYGVKD. V was trimmed by 6 bases and J by 1 base, leaving 9 bases between them. The length of the CDR3 is 13 residues. The CDR3 DNA reads TGTGCCATCAGGGGGACTTCCCAAGAGACCCAGTACTTC. Its protein product is CAIRGTSQETQYF.

This clonotype qualifies as medium-sized. The V and J genes are TRBV5-6 and TRBJ2-2; 7 bases are a match to TRBD1. This CDR3 is 18 amino acids long. Trimming cost V 5 bases and J 0 bases; bases outside gene matches: 13. From germline, CDR1 is SGHDT and CDR2 YYEEEE. DNA of the CDR3: TGTGCCAGCAGTCCGGCCCCGGGACAGAGGTCGAACACCGGGGAGCTGTTTTTT. It yields the protein CASSPAPGQRSNTGELFF.

V and J are TRBV12-3 or TRBV12-4 and TRBJ2-1; D gene ambiguous. This CDR3 contains 14 residues. The V end was cut by 3 bases, the J end by 7 bases, with 13 bases between. CDR3 in amino acids: CASSFLGPPNEQFF. The CDR3 coding sequence is TGTGCCAGCAGTTTCCTAGGCCCCCCGAATGAGCAGTTCTTC.

A note on this clonotype: This clone may be a read error of a much larger clone one base away. The rearrangement joins TRBV18 to TRBJ2-7; possibly TRBD1 for D (6 bases). This CDR3 is 15 amino acids long. Germline CDR1 and CDR2: KGHSH and LQKENI. The CDR3 spells CTSSPLRGSSREQYF. The DNA for the CDR3 is TGTACCAGCTCACCACTTAGGGGGAGTTCGCGGGAGCAGTACTTC.